This is a list of T cell receptor beta chains from one sample in a study of T cells after yellow fever vaccination. A single record per CDR3 protein comes from TCRdb applying MiXCR to the 5' RACE reads. The table has 450,000 to 600,000 distinct CDR3 sequences, about 13% seen once. This specimen consisted of PBMCs, obtained on the day of the yellow fever booster vaccination. These receptors originate from a young man who received the YFV17D yellow fever vaccine. The CDR3 runs from the conserved cysteine through the conserved F or W. The D gene is left open where the match is weak. Rows give clone size only sometimes, using once, few, many, or a class for an expanded clone.

j_call clone_size v_call d_call cdr3_aa cdr3_nt
TRBJ2-7 few TRBV6-1 TRBD2 CASRRRPSSGKYEQYF TGTGCCAGCAGACGACGCCCGAGTAGCGGGAAATACGAGCAGTACTTC
TRBJ2-7 . TRBV27 . CASSWAAEYEQYF TGTGCCAGCTCATGGGCCGCCGAGTACGAGCAGTACTTC
TRBJ2-7 few TRBV28 . CASSLYVYEQYF TGTGCCAGCAGCCTTTATGTTTACGAGCAGTACTTC
TRBJ2-7 . TRBV9 . CASSETLGREQYF TGTGCCAGCAGCGAGACCCTGGGGAGGGAGCAGTACTTC
TRBJ2-5 few TRBV9 . CASSVGTVVETQYF TGTGCCAGCAGCGTGGGGACTGTGGTGGAGACCCAGTACTTC
TRBJ2-1 many TRBV20-1 TRBD2 CSATVPGGSYNEQFF TGCAGTGCTACTGTTCCGGGAGGATCCTACAATGAGCAGTTCTTC
TRBJ1-4 . TRBV7-6 TRBD1 CASSSGQGRKLFF TGTGCCAGCAGCTCGGGACAGGGAAGAAAACTGTTTTTT
TRBJ2-6 few TRBV29-1 . CSVEGGGNPGANVLTF TGCAGCGTTGAAGGTGGTGGGAACCCTGGGGCCAACGTCCTGACTTTC
TRBJ1-1 . TRBV20-1 . CSALPPDGTEAFF TGCAGTGCCCTGCCACCGGACGGCACAGAAGCTTTCTTT
TRBJ2-5 few TRBV5-1 TRBD2 CASSSGYSGSEETQYF TGCGCCAGCAGCTCCGGTTACAGCGGGAGTGAGGAGACCCAGTACTTC
TRBJ2-3 . TRBV12-3/TRBV12-4 . CASSLGIPWGTDTQYF TGTGCCAGCAGTCTAGGTATCCCCTGGGGCACAGATACGCAGTATTTT
TRBJ2-7 . TRBV4-2 TRBD2 CASSQSGVSYEQYF TGTGCCAGCAGCCAGAGCGGGGTCTCCTACGAGCAGTACTTC
TRBJ2-3 few TRBV5-5 . CASSLTSTTDTQYF TGTGCCAGCAGCCTAACTAGCACGACAGATACGCAGTATTTT
TRBJ1-4 . TRBV7-8 . CASNNGWGATNEKLFF TGTGCCAGCAACAATGGGTGGGGAGCAACTAATGAAAAACTGTTTTTT
TRBJ2-2 . TRBV5-1 . CASRMTSGGELFF TGCGCCAGCAGAATGACCTCCGGCGGGGAGCTGTTTTTT
TRBJ2-1 few TRBV11-3 TRBD2 CASSPMLAAYNEQFF TGTGCCAGCAGTCCTATGCTAGCGGCCTACAATGAGCAGTTCTTC
TRBJ2-1 few TRBV5-6 . CASSLYQSYNEQFF TGTGCCAGCAGCTTGTACCAATCCTACAATGAGCAGTTCTTC